The 25 T cell receptor beta chains presented below share a single source sample, sequenced in a study of T cells in Graves' hyperthyroidism and ophthalmopathy. The investigators amplified TCR beta CDR3 regions from RNA transcripts. First-round RT-PCR targeting the TCR CDR3 was performed with the HTBI primer set. TCRdb called the multiplex PCR reads again in MiXCR, with one record for every CDR3 protein. The table has roughly 380,000 distinct CDR3 sequences, approximately 14% seen once; the top ten hold approximately 5.3%. The source material was blood. These receptors all stem from a woman aged 18-29 years with Graves' hyperthyroidism.

The V call is TRBV30, the J call TRBJ2-3, with 12 bases that match TRBD2. Per germline, CDR1 GTSNPN and CDR2 SVGIG (reference sequence). Trimming removed 1 base from V and 3 bases from J; junction bases left unmatched: 2. The CDR3 extends over 15 amino acids. CDR3 coding DNA: TGTGCCTGGAGTGGACTAGCGGGAGTAACAGATACGCAGTATTTT. Protein product: CAWSGLAGVTDTQYF.

This clonotype occurred a few times. The CDR3 sequence: CASSQDMVGETQYF. The CDR3 region has the DNA TGCGCCAGCAGCCAAGATATGGTCGGGGAGACCCAGTACTTC. This rearrangement joins TRBV4-1 to TRBJ2-5, with unresolved D. The CDR3 extends over 14 amino acids. CDR1 and CDR2 (germline): MGHRA, YSYEKL. Trimming cost V 0 bases and J 5 bases, with 10 bases left between them.

This clonotype was counted at least ten times. The rearrangement links TRBV18 to TRBJ2-1; TRBD2 matches 10 bases. The germline gives CDR1 KGHSH, CDR2 LQKENI. The CDR3 has 14 residues. V lost 4 bases to trimming and J lost 8 bases; unmatched junction nucleotides: 5. The CDR3 bases are TGTGCCAGCTCACGAGCGGGAGGGAAGGATGAGCAGTTCTTC. This codes for CASSRAGGKDEQFF.

Worth noting for this clonotype: Lacking the conserved final phenylalanine or tryptophan, this CDR3 likely reflects a read error. The rearrangement joins TRBV19 to TRBJ2-5; D unresolved. From germline, CDR1 is LNHDA and CDR2 SQIVND (reference sequence). Trimming removed 4 bases from V and 2 bases from J, with 8 bases in between. This CDR3 has 13 amino acids. The CDR3, as DNA: TGTGCCAGTAGTACCGACGTACAAGAGACCCAGTACCTC. This gives the protein CASSTDVQETQYL.

This clonotype has a handful of counts. The chain links TRBV10-3 to TRBJ2-2; 7 bases fit TRBD1. The CDR3 consists of 14 residues. In germline, CDR1 is ENHRY, CDR2 SYGVKD. Losses at the gene ends were 6 bases for V and 1 base for J; bases not matched to a gene: 2. The CDR3, as DNA: TGTGCCATCAGCCACAGGGGGAACACCGGGGAGCTGTTTTTT. It codes for CAISHRGNTGELFF.

The V call is TRBV10-2, the J call TRBJ1-1, with D unclear. Trimming shortened V by 4 bases and J by 4 bases, and 13 bases separated the two germline ends. The CDR3 spans 14 residues. Germline CDR1 is WSHSY and CDR2 is SAAADI. For the CDR3, the DNA is TGCGCCAGCAGTGTGGGCGGCGGAGTCACTGAAGCTTTCTTT. Protein: CASSVGGGVTEAFF.

This clonotype was seen more than once but under ten times. The chain uses TRBV7-2 and TRBJ2-5; 10 positions match TRBD2. V lost 2 bases and J lost 5; bases outside the gene matches: 14. The CDR3 length is 18 residues. Germline CDR1 reads SGHTA; CDR2 reads FQGNSA. CDR3: CASSLYASGRGGSETQYF. As DNA, the CDR3 is TGTGCCAGCAGCTTATACGCAAGCGGGAGGGGCGGGTCGGAGACCCAGTACTTC.

The chain is built from TRBV9 and TRBJ1-1; D gene uncertain. V was clipped by 6 bases and J by 0 bases, with 15 bases between them. This CDR3 contains 15 residues. Germline V gene sequence: CDR1 SGDLS, CDR2 YYNGEE. CDR3 bases: TGTGCCAGCACGAGAACACCGGACCTGAACACTGAAGCTTTCTTT. Its protein is CASTRTPDLNTEAFF.

This clonotype was observed many times. The chain combines TRBV6-1 with TRBJ2-1; the match to TRBD1 covers 8 bases. CDR1 and CDR2 from the germline V gene are MNHNS and SASEGT. This CDR3 is 15 amino acids long. The junction had 5 bases not matched to a gene; V was cut back by 6 bases and J by 1 base. The CDR3 loop reads CASRSQGASYNEQFF. The CDR3 DNA follows: TGTGCCAGCAGATCCCAGGGGGCGTCCTACAATGAGCAGTTCTTC.

This clonotype was counted ten times or more. The chain couples TRBV28 to TRBJ2-7, with D tentatively TRBD1 or TRBD2 (5 bases each). The V and J ends lost 2 bases and 6 bases respectively, with 8 bases between them. The CDR3 runs to 12 residues. Germline CDR1 reads MDHEN; CDR2 reads SYDVKM. The CDR3: CASSLRGTEQYF. The CDR3 coding sequence is TGTGCCAGCAGTTTAAGAGGGACCGAGCAGTACTTC.

In this sample, this clonotype turned up many times. The chain combines TRBV12-3 or TRBV12-4 with TRBJ2-3; weak D call: TRBD2 (5 bases). This CDR3 has 17 amino acids. Trimming cost V 5 bases and J 7 bases, with 25 bases left between them. The CDR3 DNA is TGTGCCAGCAGTCTGACGCCACTAGAGACCCCCTCCCATACGCAGTATTTT. It encodes CASSLTPLETPSHTQYF.

The chain is built from TRBV29-1 and TRBJ2-3; no firm D call. Germline CDR1 and CDR2: SQVTM and ANQGSEA. V was pared by 8 bases and J by 2 bases, with 11 bases between. The CDR3 is 12 residues long. As DNA, the CDR3 is TGCAGCACCGAAGAGAACACAGATACGCAGTATTTT. Translating gives CSTEENTDTQYF.

This clonotype was counted at least ten times. The chain combines TRBV10-3 with TRBJ2-1; TRBD2 matches 8 bases. Germline values: CDR1 ENHRY, CDR2 SYGVKD. With V trimmed by 2 bases and J by 9 bases, 6 bases remained unmatched. The CDR3 consists of 14 residues. CDR3 loop: CAISEPGTSTEQFF. In DNA, the CDR3 is TGTGCCATCAGTGAGCCCGGGACTAGTACTGAGCAGTTCTTC.

This clonotype was detected many times. The chain joins TRBV5-6 to TRBJ1-5; TRBD1 matches at 9 bases. V was clipped by 3 bases and J by 4 bases; unmatched bases: 5. The CDR3 is 15 residues long. Germline CDR1 is SGHDT and CDR2 is YYEEEE. The CDR3 nucleotides read TGTGCCAGCAGCTGGGGGACAGGGCGGAATCAGCCCCAGCATTTT. As protein: CASSWGTGRNQPQHF.

This clonotype was observed many times. V is TRBV5-1 and J is TRBJ1-5; D may be TRBD1 (6 bases). The length of the CDR3 is 14 residues. Trimming took 4 bases from V and 3 from J, leaving 11 bases between them. Germline CDR1 SGHRS, CDR2 YFSETQ. The CDR3 protein is CASSPTGNNQPQHF. The CDR3 nucleotides read TGCGCCAGCAGCCCTACAGGGAACAATCAGCCCCAGCATTTT.

This clonotype was seen ten or more times. The V gene is TRBV12-3 or TRBV12-4, the J gene TRBJ2-5, with D tentatively TRBD2 (6 bases). V dropped 6 bases and J dropped 4 bases, with 21 bases sitting between them. This CDR3 comprises 16 residues. This CDR3 reads CASRDTNRRASETQYF. CDR3 DNA sequence: TGTGCCAGCAGGGATACGAATCGGAGGGCCTCAGAGACCCAGTACTTC.

This sequence joins TRBV11-2 and TRBJ2-7; possible D gene TRBD2, 5 bases. CDR1 is SGHAT, CDR2 FQNNGV, per germline. The CDR3 is 15 residues long. Trimming shortened V by 0 bases and J by 3 bases, and 12 bases separated the two germline ends. This chain's CDR3 is CASSLDRSSVYEQYF. The CDR3 DNA reads TGTGCCAGCAGCTTAGATCGGAGTAGCGTCTACGAGCAGTACTTC.

The sample holds many counts of this clonotype. V and J are TRBV20-1 and TRBJ2-5; TRBD2 matches at 14 bases. The V gene's germline CDR1 is DFQATT and CDR2 SNEGSKA (reference sequence). The CDR3 runs 15 residues. V dropped 5 bases and J dropped 6; count of bases not matched to a gene: 8. CDR3 in amino acids: CSAGPTSGRGQTQYF. The CDR3, as DNA: TGCAGTGCTGGGCCGACTAGCGGGAGGGGTCAGACCCAGTACTTC.

The table lists this clonotype with a few counts. This rearrangement joins TRBV30 to TRBJ2-1, with no clear D. Trimming removed 0 bases from V and 3 bases from J, with 6 bases in between. CDR3 length: 13 residues. Germline values: CDR1 GTSNPN, CDR2 SVGIG (reference sequence). The CDR3 loop reads CAWSVVRYNEQFF. The CDR3 nucleotides are TGTGCCTGGAGTGTTGTGCGCTACAATGAGCAGTTCTTC.

This clonotype was picked up many times. One junction end disagrees with the germline gene, perhaps due to a read error. V is TRBV11-2 and J is TRBJ2-7; 8 nucleotides line up with TRBD1. Germline values: CDR1 SGHAT, CDR2 FQNNGV. The CDR3 runs 18 residues. CDR3 in DNA: TGTGCCAGCAGTTTAGCCCCGGGGTGGACAGGGATAGGGTACGAGCAGTACTTC. This sequence encodes CASSLAPGWTGIGYEQYF.

This clonotype turned up a few times. The DNA for the CDR3 is TGTGCCAGCAGTTACTCAAGCGACGCTACCTACGAGCAGTACTTC. It is translated as CASSYSSDATYEQYF. This chain uses TRBV6-6 with TRBJ2-7; D is unclear. The germline V and J ends were trimmed by 0 bases and 2 bases, with 11 bases remaining between them. Germline CDR1 MNHNY, CDR2 SVGAGI (reference sequence). CDR3 length equals 15 residues.

This clonotype was counted at least ten times. This chain uses TRBV12-3 or TRBV12-4 with TRBJ2-1; D is perhaps TRBD2 (5 bases). Trimming shortened V by 2 bases and J by 0 bases, and 14 bases separated the two germline ends. The CDR3 is made up of 17 amino acids. As DNA, the CDR3 is TGTGCCAGCAGTTTACTGGGTAGCGCGAGCTCCTACAATGAGCAGTTCTTC. Protein product: CASSLLGSASSYNEQFF.

Ten or more counts support this clonotype. The rearrangement joins TRBV30 to TRBJ1-1; D is unresolved. Trimming pared 0 bases from V and 0 bases from J, leaving 11 bases between. This CDR3 region has 15 residues. The V gene's germline CDR1 is GTSNPN and CDR2 SVGIG (reference sequence). The CDR3 sequence: CAWSVSPSVNTEAFF. DNA of the CDR3: TGTGCCTGGAGTGTATCCCCGTCGGTGAACACTGAAGCTTTCTTT.

The table lists this clonotype with a few counts. V usage is TRBV29-1 and J usage is TRBJ1-1, with TRBD1 matching 8 bases. With V trimmed by 4 bases and J by 0 bases, 7 bases remained unmatched. This CDR3 contains 15 residues. CDR1 and CDR2 (germline): SQVTM, ANQGSEA. CDR3 region: CSVATRQGMNTEAFF. Written as DNA, the CDR3 is TGCAGCGTTGCCACCCGACAGGGGATGAACACTGAAGCTTTCTTT.

Points on this clonotype: Germline is not matched at one junction end, which may reflect a read error. The chain recombines TRBV7-7 with TRBJ2-3; TRBD2 aligns across 10 bases. The CDR3 contains 16 residues. In germline, CDR1 is SSHAT, CDR2 FNYEAQ (reference sequence). The CDR3 here is CASSIGLAVGTDTQYF. The CDR3, as DNA: TGTGCTAGCAGCATAGGACTAGCGGTGGGCACAGATACGCAGTATTTT.